Presented here are 28 T cell receptor beta chains from one specimen sequenced in a study of blood T cell repertoires in COVID-19. The table came from immunoSEQ multiplex PCR; TCRdb's copy has only in-frame clones and leaves some out. The sample yields roughly 380,000 clones, approximately 89% seen once. Sample: PBMCs or T cells enriched from blood (not recorded which). Source of these receptors: a man between 25 and 39 years old who had recovered from COVID-19.

The J gene is TRBJ1-5, the V gene TRBV27, with TRBD1 matching 7 bases. V shed 3 bases, J shed 6 bases, and the junction held 5 bases outside the gene matches. CDR1 is MNHEY, CDR2 SMNVEV, per germline (reference sequence). The CDR3 runs to 14 residues. The CDR3 protein is CASSFNRGSQPQHF. The CDR3 DNA sequence: TGTGCCAGCAGTTTTAACAGGGGTAGTCAGCCCCAGCATTTT.

This chain uses TRBV28 with TRBJ1-4; a weak D match, TRBD1 (6 bases). This CDR3 spans 15 amino acids. V lost 4 bases, J lost 3 bases, and 12 bases lay in between. Germline V gene data show CDR1 as MDHEN and CDR2 as SYDVKM. The CDR3 reads CASSWDMVSNEKLFF. The CDR3 DNA is TGTGCCAGCAGTTGGGACATGGTCTCTAATGAAAAACTGTTTTTT.

This chain links TRBV5-5 with TRBJ1-1; weak D call: TRBD1 (6 bases). Germline assignment: CDR1 SGHKS and CDR2 YYEKEE (reference sequence). The V gene lost 3 bases and the J gene lost 0 bases, with 21 bases spanning the gap. The CDR3 consists of 18 residues. This CDR3 reads CASSSIRGGGKMNTEAFF. The CDR3 nucleotides read TGTGCCAGCAGCTCCATCAGGGGAGGGGGGAAAATGAACACTGAAGCTTTCTTT.

The chain joins TRBV11-3 to TRBJ2-3, with D possibly matching TRBD1 (6 bases). Germline loops: CDR1 SGHNT, CDR2 YENEEA. Between the trimmed V and J ends, which lost 5 bases and 7 bases, there was a span of 13 bases. The CDR3 is 13 residues long. The CDR3 sequence is CASSERQENTQYF. CDR3 nucleotide sequence: TGTGCCAGCAGCGAAAGACAGGAGAATACGCAGTATTTT. The full variable domain, in which reference TRBV11-3 and TRBJ2-3 provide the parts outside the CDR3, is EAGVVQSPRYKIIEKKQPVAFWCNPISGHNTLYWYLQNLGQGPELLIRYENEEAVDDSQLPKDRFSAERLKGVDSTLKIQPAELGDSAVYLCASSERQENTQYFGPGTRLTVL.

The CDR3 protein is CASSPGTGEAFF. The CDR3 region has the DNA TGCGCCAGCAGCCCAGGGACAGGGGAAGCTTTCTTT. The chain uses TRBV4-3 and TRBJ1-1; 9 bases are shared with TRBD1. The CDR3 sequence is 12 residues long. V dropped 4 bases and J dropped 8; count of bases not matched to a gene: 2. Germline assignment: CDR1 LGHNA and CDR2 YSLEER.

The rearrangement uses TRBV10-3 and TRBJ2-5, with 11 bases aligning to TRBD2. Germline V gives CDR1 ENHRY, CDR2 SYGVKD. The CDR3 runs to 15 residues. Trimming at V came to 7 bases and at J to 1 base, leaving 5 bases not matched to a gene. The CDR3: CAINPSGGSQETQYF. The CDR3 region has the DNA TGTGCCATCAACCCTAGCGGGGGGTCCCAAGAGACCCAGTACTTC.

The V gene is TRBV7-9, the J gene TRBJ1-1; D uncertain. This CDR3 contains 16 residues. V was clipped by 1 base and J by 0 bases, with 12 bases between them. From germline, CDR1 is SEHNR and CDR2 FQNEAQ (reference sequence). The CDR3 DNA sequence: TGTGCCAGCAGCTTAGGAGGGATGCCTGTGAACACTGAAGCTTTCTTT. Amino acids: CASSLGGMPVNTEAFF.

The rearrangement uses TRBV25-1 and TRBJ2-3, with TRBD1 identical over 7 bases. The germline CDR1 and CDR2 sequences are MGHDK and SYGVNS. V lost 2 bases to trimming and J lost 7 bases; unmatched junction nucleotides: 9. This CDR3 is 15 amino acids long. CDR3 coding DNA: TGTGCCAGCAGTGAAGTAGACAGGGAGACCCATACGCAGTATTTT. This gives the protein CASSEVDRETHTQYF.

The chain joins TRBV6-2 or TRBV6-3 to TRBJ2-5; maybe TRBD2 (6 bases). Trimming removed 2 bases from V and 5 bases from J, with 9 bases in between. The germline gives CDR1 MNHEY, CDR2 SVGEGT. This CDR3 has 13 residues. CDR3: CASSYRGWETQYF. Written as DNA, the CDR3 is TGTGCCAGCAGTTACCGGGGGTGGGAGACCCAGTACTTC.

This sequence joins TRBV11-2 and TRBJ2-5; tentative D call: TRBD2 (5 bases). The V and J ends lost 3 bases and 5 bases respectively, with 13 bases between them. The germline CDR1 and CDR2 sequences are SGHAT and FQNNGV. The CDR3 spans 14 residues. DNA for the CDR3: TGTGCCAGCAGCTTCTCTAGCCCGCCGGAGACCCAGTACTTC. It encodes CASSFSSPPETQYF.

This chain joins TRBV9 and TRBJ2-2; 7 bases map to TRBD2. Germline CDR1 SGDLS, CDR2 YYNGEE. Trimming at V came to 0 bases and at J to 4 bases, leaving 6 bases not matched to a gene. CDR3 size: 16 residues. Here the CDR3 DNA reads TGTGCCAGCAGCGTAGGGTGGGAGGGGCGCACCGGGGAGCTGTTTTTT. Amino acids: CASSVGWEGRTGELFF.

The V and J genes are TRBV7-3 and TRBJ2-1; D not certain. Germline assignment: CDR1 SGHTA and CDR2 FQGTGA. Deletions cut 5 bases from V and 0 bases from J, with 11 bases between. There are 15 residues in the CDR3. CDR3 nucleotide sequence: TGTGCCAGCAGCCCGACAATCTCCTCCTACAATGAGCAGTTCTTC. This codes for CASSPTISSYNEQFF.

The gene calls are TRBV10-3 and TRBJ1-5; tentatively, D is TRBD1 (5 bases). V was cut by 2 bases and J by 4 bases, with 12 bases left in between. CDR1 and CDR2 (germline): ENHRY, SYGVKD. The CDR3 sequence is 15 residues long. The CDR3 here is CAISEGTTRNQPQHF. In nucleotides, the CDR3 is TGTGCCATCAGTGAGGGGACTACGCGAAATCAGCCCCAGCATTTT.

This chain joins TRBV6-2 or TRBV6-3 and TRBJ2-1, with 7 nucleotides matching TRBD1. The CDR3 is made up of 15 amino acids. CDR1 is MNHEY, CDR2 SVGEGT, per germline. J was trimmed by 3 bases and V by 4 bases; bases with no gene match: 6. The CDR3 DNA reads TGTGCCAGCAGTTCCCCGGGACAGTACTACAATGAGCAGTTCTTC. This translates into CASSSPGQYYNEQFF.

This chain links TRBV7-2 with TRBJ1-5; D unresolved. CDR1 and CDR2 (germline): SGHTA, FQGNSA. CDR3 length equals 13 residues. V was clipped by 3 bases and J by 4 bases, with 7 bases between them. In DNA form, the CDR3 reads TGTGCCAGCAGCTTTGGCGGGAATCAGCCCCAGCATTTT. Amino acids: CASSFGGNQPQHF.

The chain employs TRBV6-5 and TRBJ2-7; TRBD2 aligns across 8 bases. This CDR3 is built from 15 residues. V lost 11 bases, J lost 2 bases, and 14 bases stayed unmatched. Germline CDR1 and CDR2: MNHEY and SVGAGI. The CDR3 region has the DNA TGTGCCCGGGGGGGGGAGGGGGAGGTTCCCTACGAGCAGTACTTC. It codes for CARGGEGEVPYEQYF.

V gene TRBV2 combines with J gene TRBJ1-1; 7 bases line up with TRBD1. CDR3 length: 15 amino acids. V lost 2 bases and J lost 3; bases outside the gene matches: 6. Germline lookup yields CDR1 SNHLY and CDR2 FYNNEI. CDR3 sequence reads: CASSETGQGDTEAFF. The CDR3 DNA sequence: TGTGCCAGCAGTGAAACGGGCCAGGGGGACACTGAAGCTTTCTTT.

The J gene is TRBJ2-1, the V gene TRBV11-3; 14 bases fit TRBD2. This CDR3 has 15 residues. CDR1 SGHNT and CDR2 YENEEA come from the germline V gene. V shed 6 bases, J shed 9 bases, and the junction held 7 bases outside the gene matches. CDR3 bases: TGTGCCAGCAGTCGTGGACTAGCGGGGGGACCTGAGCAGTTCTTC. Amino acid sequence: CASSRGLAGGPEQFF. Looking up the rest from reference TRBV11-3 and TRBJ2-1 gives the full variable domain: EAGVVQSPRYKIIEKKQPVAFWCNPISGHNTLYWYLQNLGQGPELLIRYENEEAVDDSQLPKDRFSAERLKGVDSTLKIQPAELGDSAVYLCASSRGLAGGPEQFFGPGTRLTVL.

The gene calls are TRBV3-1 (or the pseudogene TRBV3-2) and TRBJ1-1; TRBD1 might be the D (5 bases). The CDR3 has 15 residues. V lost 0 bases and J 5 bases, leaving 13 bases between the germline ends. Germline CDR1 is LGHDT and CDR2 is YNNKEL (reference sequence). The CDR3 reads CASSQEGGGWTEAFF. The CDR3 DNA sequence: TGTGCCAGCAGCCAAGAGGGCGGGGGATGGACTGAAGCTTTCTTT.

The chain links TRBV6-5 to TRBJ1-2; D might be TRBD1 (6 bases). CDR1 MNHEY and CDR2 SVGAGI come from the germline V gene. The CDR3 covers 12 residues. V was shortened by 8 bases and J by 8 bases, with 15 bases between the two germline ends. In DNA form, the CDR3 reads TGTGCCAGCTCCCAGGGGACCGCCGGCTACACCTTC. Translating gives CASSQGTAGYTF.

Comments on this clone: Other DNA sequences in this sample translate to the same CDR3. For the CDR3, the DNA is TGTGCCAGCAGTTTGCGGGGAGATCAGCCCCAGCATTTT. It codes for CASSLRGDQPQHF. V and J are TRBV12-3 or TRBV12-4 and TRBJ1-5; D is undetermined. V lost 3 bases to trimming and J lost 5 bases, with 8 bases between them. This CDR3 contains 13 residues.

The CDR3 DNA is TGTGCCAGCAGTCCTCAGGGAGGGGACTATGGCTACACCTTC. Translation gives CASSPQGGDYGYTF. The chain links TRBV5-5 to TRBJ1-2; TRBD1 might be the D (5 bases). Between the trimmed V and J ends, which lost 5 bases and 3 bases, there was a span of 14 bases. Germline CDR1 reads SGHKS; CDR2 reads YYEKEE (reference sequence). CDR3 size: 14 residues. The whole variable domain, filled in from reference TRBV5-5 and TRBJ1-2, reads DAGVTQSPTHLIKTRGQQVTLRCSPISGHKSVSWYQQVLGQGPQFIFQYYEKEERGRGNFPDRFSARQFPNYSSELNVNALLLGDSALYLCASSPQGGDYGYTFGSGTRLTVV.

J is TRBJ2-3 and V is TRBV10-3, with D hard to call. V lost 3 bases and J lost 7, with 5 bases in between. CDR3 size: 11 residues. CDR1 is ENHRY and CDR2 is SYGVKD in the germline V gene. The CDR3 DNA follows: TGTGCCATCAGTGATTATAATACGCAGTATTTT. It codes for CAISDYNTQYF.

The CDR3 DNA is TGTGCCAGCAGCACCGTGACAGGGCTGCGAGAAAAACTGTTTTTT. Its translation: CASSTVTGLREKLFF. This chain uses TRBV7-9 with TRBJ1-4, with 7 bases that match TRBD1. Germline V gives CDR1 SEHNR, CDR2 FQNEAQ (reference sequence). The CDR3 has 15 residues. V was pared by 5 bases and J by 8 bases, with 11 bases of the junction left unmatched.

The genes are TRBV9 and TRBJ1-5, with a possible D match to TRBD1 (5 bases). V dropped 3 bases and J dropped 6 bases, with 13 bases sitting between them. Germline V lookup: CDR1 SGDLS, CDR2 YYNGEE. The CDR3 runs to 14 residues. This CDR3 is CASSAGNSGQPQHF. Written as DNA, the CDR3 is TGTGCCAGCAGCGCAGGGAACTCGGGTCAGCCCCAGCATTTT.

This chain joins TRBV24-1 and TRBJ1-2; possible D gene TRBD1, 5 bases. CDR1 is KGHDR and CDR2 is SFDVKD in the germline V gene. Trimming stripped 2 bases from V and 8 bases from J, with 14 bases between. The CDR3 loop spans 14 amino acids. The CDR3 spells CATSDSGGWSGYTF. DNA for the CDR3: TGTGCCACCAGTGATTCCGGGGGATGGAGCGGCTACACCTTC.

The chain links TRBV3-1 (or the pseudogene TRBV3-2) to TRBJ1-2; D perhaps matches TRBD1 (5 bases). CDR1 is LGHDT, CDR2 YNNKEL, per germline (reference sequence). The CDR3 is 14 amino acids. Deletions cut 6 bases from V and 6 bases from J, with 17 bases between. The CDR3 sequence is CASRHSSGVHGYTF. CDR3 nucleotides: TGTGCCAGCAGACACAGCTCGGGGGTGCATGGCTACACCTTC.

This chain connects TRBV18 to TRBJ1-1; D is uncertain. The CDR3 length is 14 residues. V lost 0 bases and J lost 6, with 11 bases in between. Germline V lookup: CDR1 KGHSH, CDR2 LQKENI. The chain's CDR3 is CASSPPGGGPEAFF. The CDR3 region has the DNA TGTGCCAGCTCACCACCAGGTGGTGGGCCTGAAGCTTTCTTT. The complete variable domain, with remaining parts taken from reference TRBV18 and TRBJ1-1, reads NAGVMQNPRHLVRRRGQEARLRCSPMKGHSHVYWYRQLPEEGLKFMVYLQKENIIDESGMPKERFSAEFPKEGPSILRIQQVVRGDSAAYFCASSPPGGGPEAFFGQGTRLTVV.